These 10 T cell receptor beta chains originate from one sample sequenced in a study of post-analysis software for immune sequencing data. Antigens of these TCRs are unknown. Study-wide points: Five or six TRBV segments, TRBV5-6, TRBV5-1 and TRBV20-1 among them, were found more frequent in patients than controls.

Unique molecular identifiers had been added to the TCR beta cDNA libraries. TCRdb re-analysed the PCR reads in MiXCR, keeping a single row per CDR3 protein. This table holds about 540,000 distinct CDR3 sequences, 34% found once. What was sequenced was blood. Receptors were obtained from a girl aged 2 to 17 with multiple sclerosis.

The rearrangement joins TRBV5-1 to TRBJ2-3; 9 nucleotides agree with TRBD2. Germline V gene sequence: CDR1 SGHRS, CDR2 YFSETQ. V lost 3 bases and J lost 4; bases outside the gene matches: 9. CDR3 length: 16 residues. The CDR3 spells CASSWTTIAGADTQYF. As DNA, the CDR3 is TGCGCCAGCAGCTGGACGACTATAGCGGGGGCAGATACGCAGTATTTT. The complete variable domain, with remaining parts taken from reference TRBV5-1 and TRBJ2-3, reads KAGVTQTPRYLIKTRGQQVTLSCSPISGHRSVSWYQQTPGQGLQFLFEYFSETQRNKGNFPGRFSGRQFSNSRSEMNVSTLELGDSALYLCASSWTTIAGADTQYFGPGTRLTVL.

J is TRBJ2-5 and V is TRBV7-9, with TRBD2 matching 10 bases. Germline V gives CDR1 SEHNR, CDR2 FQNEAQ (reference sequence). The J segment lost 2 bases and the V segment lost 4 bases, leaving 4 bases of the junction unmatched. The CDR3 is 15 amino acids. CDR3 amino acids: CASSYWTSGQETQYF. In nucleotides, the CDR3 is TGTGCCAGCAGCTACTGGACTAGCGGACAAGAGACCCAGTACTTC.

The genes are TRBV20-1 and TRBJ2-5; no definite D call. This CDR3 spans 14 amino acids. Germline-derived CDR1 and CDR2 are DFQATT and SNEGSKA (reference sequence). V was trimmed by 3 bases and J by 3 bases, leaving 14 bases between them. The CDR3 loop is CSASAPDIKETQYF. DNA of the CDR3: TGCAGTGCTAGTGCTCCGGATATTAAAGAGACCCAGTACTTC.

V gene TRBV12-3 or TRBV12-4 combines with J gene TRBJ1-1, with 9 nucleotides matching TRBD1. V was clipped by 7 bases and J by 4 bases; unmatched bases: 13. The CDR3 length is 16 residues. CDR3 DNA sequence: TGTGCCAGCACTCCTACAGGGGGCGCGTCCTCCACTGAAGCTTTCTTT. Translating gives CASTPTGGASSTEAFF.

The rearrangement joins TRBV9 to TRBJ1-2; no firm D call. The CDR3 covers 15 residues. The germline V and J ends were trimmed by 0 bases and 0 bases, with 9 bases remaining between them. Germline V gene data show CDR1 as SGDLS and CDR2 as YYNGEE. The CDR3 loop is CASSVDPVTNYGYTF. As DNA, the CDR3 is TGTGCCAGCAGCGTAGATCCAGTAACTAACTATGGCTACACCTTC.

This clonotype occurred many times. The chain joins TRBV27 to TRBJ2-3; no clear D gene. Germline-derived CDR1 and CDR2 are MNHEY and SMNVEV (reference sequence). The V gene lost 3 bases and the J gene lost 3 bases, with 13 bases spanning the gap. The CDR3 consists of 15 residues. The CDR3 nucleotides read TGTGCCAGCAGTTTTGCAGCCTCTCCGACAGATACGCAGTATTTT. Its translation is CASSFAASPTDTQYF.

The V gene is TRBV29-1, the J gene TRBJ2-1; 7 nucleotides line up with TRBD1. The CDR3 consists of 13 residues. The junction had 8 bases not matched to a gene; V was cut back by 5 bases and J by 7 bases. In germline, CDR1 is SQVTM, CDR2 ANQGSEA. The CDR3 protein is CSVHRGLNNEQFF. CDR3 bases: TGCAGCGTTCACAGGGGTCTGAATAATGAGCAGTTCTTC.

The DNA for the CDR3 is TGCGCCAGCAGCCAAGCAGGGGGGGAAGGCTACACCTTC. It translates to CASSQAGGEGYTF. The rearrangement uses TRBV4-1 and TRBJ1-2, with 7 bases matching TRBD1. Per germline, CDR1 MGHRA and CDR2 YSYEKL. Germline trimming cut 1 base from V and 8 bases from J; bases unmatched to any gene: 4. The CDR3 runs 13 residues.

V and J are TRBV9 and TRBJ1-2; perhaps TRBD1 as D (5 bases). CDR1 and CDR2 (germline): SGDLS, YYNGEE. The CDR3 contains 15 residues. V was cut by 3 bases and J by 2 bases, with 14 bases left in between. The CDR3 DNA sequence: TGTGCCAGCAGCGACCTCGGACCAGGGAACTATGGCTACACCTTC. The encoded protein is CASSDLGPGNYGYTF.

This clonotype was counted between two and nine times. The chain uses TRBV4-1 and TRBJ1-4; 8 nucleotides agree with TRBD1. This CDR3 spans 15 amino acids. Losses at the gene ends were 1 base for V and 7 bases for J; bases not matched to a gene: 5. Germline V CDR1 and CDR2: MGHRA, YSYEKL. CDR3 protein: CASSQGQGKFEKLFF. CDR3 DNA: TGCGCCAGCAGCCAAGGACAGGGGAAATTTGAAAAACTGTTTTTT.